Reported below is one T cell receptor beta chain. The sample belongs to a study of blood T cell repertoires in COVID-19. Under the authors' procedure: Reference gene primer amplification gave estimated nucleated cell counts. Profiled with immunoSEQ multiplex PCR; TCRdb holds only in-frame clones, not every one. Clone size and the V and J calls come from that table; the DNA yielded D and trimming. The table shows more than 150,000 clones, with approximately 91% occurring only once. This CDR3 has 12 residues. Germline V CDR1 and CDR2: SNHLY, FYNNEI. The J segment lost 4 bases and the V segment lost 7 bases, leaving 2 bases of the junction unmatched.

The sample consisted of peripheral blood. The chain joins TRBV2 to TRBJ1-2; 8 positions agree with TRBD1. The origin of this receptor is a man aged 40-55 years with acute or convalescent COVID-19. The CDR3, as DNA: TGTGCCAGCAACACAGGGGGCTATGGCTACACCTTC. Amino acid sequence: CASNTGGYGYTF. The variable domain in full, completed from reference TRBV2 and TRBJ1-2, reads EPEVTQTPSHQVTQMGQEVILRCVPISNHLYFYWYRQILGQKVEFLVSFYNNEISEKSEIFDDQFSVERPDGSNFTLKIRSTKLEDSAMYFCASNTGGYGYTFGSGTRLTVV.